This T cell receptor (beta chain) was documented in a study of T cell changes during pregnancy in multiple sclerosis. TCRdb keeps only in-frame clones here, not all; method: immunoSEQ multiplex PCR. This table holds tens of thousands of clones, around 92% found once. The clonotype was recovered from a female donor with multiple sclerosis, enrolled in a pregnancy study. Sample: CD4+ T cells from peripheral blood mononuclear cells, taken after pregnancy.

The DNA of the CDR3 is TGTGCCACCAGCAGAGATCTTTGGACAGGGTTTGGAAACACCATATATTTT. This gives the protein CATSRDLWTGFGNTIYF. The genes are TRBV15 and TRBJ1-3, with 8 bases that match TRBD1. The CDR3 sequence is 17 residues long. V shed 0 bases and J 3 bases; nucleotides not matched to a gene: 7. Germline V CDR1 and CDR2: LNHNV, YYDKDF (reference sequence). Based on the CDR3 plus reference TRBV15 and TRBJ1-3, the full variable domain is DAMVIQNPRYQVTQFGKPVTLSCSQTLNHNVMYWYQQKSSQAPKLLFHYYDKDFNNEADTPDNFQSRRPNTSFCFLDIRSPGLGDTAMYLCATSRDLWTGFGNTIYFGEGSWLTVV.